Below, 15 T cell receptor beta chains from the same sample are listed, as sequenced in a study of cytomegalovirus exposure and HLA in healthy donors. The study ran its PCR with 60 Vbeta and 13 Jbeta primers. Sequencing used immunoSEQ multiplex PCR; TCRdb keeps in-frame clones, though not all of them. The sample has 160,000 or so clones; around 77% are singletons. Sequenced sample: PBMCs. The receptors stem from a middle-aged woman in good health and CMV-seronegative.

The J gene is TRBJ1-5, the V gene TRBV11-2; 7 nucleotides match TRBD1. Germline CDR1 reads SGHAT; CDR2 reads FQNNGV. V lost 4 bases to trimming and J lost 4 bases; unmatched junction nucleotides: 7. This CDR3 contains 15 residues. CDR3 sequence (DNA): TGTGCCAGCAGCTCTGCCGGGACAGAGAATCAGCCCCAGCATTTT. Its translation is CASSSAGTENQPQHF.

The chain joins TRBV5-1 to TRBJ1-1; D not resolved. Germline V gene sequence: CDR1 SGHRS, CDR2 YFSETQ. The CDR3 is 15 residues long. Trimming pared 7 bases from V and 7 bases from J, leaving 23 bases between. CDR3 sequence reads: CASAEAGRNPYEAFF. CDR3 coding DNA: TGCGCCAGCGCCGAGGCTGGCCGAAATCCCTATGAAGCTTTCTTT. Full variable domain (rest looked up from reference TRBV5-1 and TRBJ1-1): KAGVTQTPRYLIKTRGQQVTLSCSPISGHRSVSWYQQTPGQGLQFLFEYFSETQRNKGNFPGRFSGRQFSNSRSEMNVSTLELGDSALYLCASAEAGRNPYEAFFGQGTRLTVV.

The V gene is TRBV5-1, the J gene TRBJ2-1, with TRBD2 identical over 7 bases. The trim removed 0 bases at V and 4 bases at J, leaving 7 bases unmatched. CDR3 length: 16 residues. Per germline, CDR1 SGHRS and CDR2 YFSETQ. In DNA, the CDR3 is TGCGCCAGCAGCTTGGATCCAGCGGGGTTATACAATGAGCAGTTCTTC. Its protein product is CASSLDPAGLYNEQFF.

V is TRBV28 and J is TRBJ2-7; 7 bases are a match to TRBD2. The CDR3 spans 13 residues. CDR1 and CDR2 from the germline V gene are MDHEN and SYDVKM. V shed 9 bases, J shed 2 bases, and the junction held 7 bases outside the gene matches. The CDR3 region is CASTGTTAYEQYF. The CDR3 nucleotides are TGTGCCAGTACCGGGACTACCGCCTACGAGCAGTACTTC.

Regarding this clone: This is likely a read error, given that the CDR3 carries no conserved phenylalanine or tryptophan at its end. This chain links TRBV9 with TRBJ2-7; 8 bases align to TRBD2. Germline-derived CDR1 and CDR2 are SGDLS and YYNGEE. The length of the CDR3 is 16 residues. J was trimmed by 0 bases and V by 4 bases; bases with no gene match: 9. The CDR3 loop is CASSPTSGFTSYEQYL. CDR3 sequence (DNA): TGTGCCAGCAGCCCCACTAGCGGATTCACCTCCTACGAGCAGTACCTC.

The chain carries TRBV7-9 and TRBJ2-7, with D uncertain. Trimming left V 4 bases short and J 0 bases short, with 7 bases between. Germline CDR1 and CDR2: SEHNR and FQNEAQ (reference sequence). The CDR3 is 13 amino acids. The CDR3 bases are TGTGCCAGCAGCTCGGGTAGCTCCTACGAGCAGTACTTC. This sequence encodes CASSSGSSYEQYF.

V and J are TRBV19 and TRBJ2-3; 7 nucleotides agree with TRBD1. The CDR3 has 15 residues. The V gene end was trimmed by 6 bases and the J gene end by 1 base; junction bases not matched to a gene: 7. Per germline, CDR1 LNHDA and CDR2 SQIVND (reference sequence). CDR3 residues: CASRDRNLGTDTQYF. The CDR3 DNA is TGTGCCAGTAGGGACAGGAATCTGGGCACAGATACGCAGTATTTT. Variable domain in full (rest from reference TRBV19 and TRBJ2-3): DGGITQSPKYLFRKEGQNVTLSCEQNLNHDAMYWYRQDPGQGLRLIYYSQIVNDFQKGDIAEGYSVSREKKESFPLTVTSAQKNPTAFYLCASRDRNLGTDTQYFGPGTRLTVL.

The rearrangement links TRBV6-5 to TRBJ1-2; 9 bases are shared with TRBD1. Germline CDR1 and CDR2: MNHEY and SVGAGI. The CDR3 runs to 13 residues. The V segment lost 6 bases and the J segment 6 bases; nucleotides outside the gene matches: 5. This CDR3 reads CASRLGQGHGYTF. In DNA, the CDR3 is TGTGCCAGCAGACTCGGACAGGGGCATGGCTACACCTTC.

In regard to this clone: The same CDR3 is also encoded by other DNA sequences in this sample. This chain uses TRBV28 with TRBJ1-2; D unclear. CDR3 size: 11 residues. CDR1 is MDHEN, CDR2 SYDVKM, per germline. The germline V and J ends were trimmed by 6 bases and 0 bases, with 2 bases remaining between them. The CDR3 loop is CASSSNYGYTF. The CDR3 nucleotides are TGTGCCAGCAGCTCTAACTATGGCTACACCTTC.

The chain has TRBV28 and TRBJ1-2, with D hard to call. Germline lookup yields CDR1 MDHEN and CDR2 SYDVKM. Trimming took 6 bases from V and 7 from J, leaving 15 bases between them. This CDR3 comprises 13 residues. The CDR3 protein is CASSSGVLLGYTF. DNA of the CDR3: TGTGCCAGCAGCTCGGGAGTTCTTCTTGGCTACACCTTC.

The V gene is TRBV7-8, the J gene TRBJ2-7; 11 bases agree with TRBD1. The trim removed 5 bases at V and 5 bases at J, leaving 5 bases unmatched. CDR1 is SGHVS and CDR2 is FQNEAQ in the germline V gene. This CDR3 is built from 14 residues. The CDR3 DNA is TGTGCCAGCAGCCCCCGGACAGGGGGCAACGAGCAGTACTTC. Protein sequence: CASSPRTGGNEQYF.

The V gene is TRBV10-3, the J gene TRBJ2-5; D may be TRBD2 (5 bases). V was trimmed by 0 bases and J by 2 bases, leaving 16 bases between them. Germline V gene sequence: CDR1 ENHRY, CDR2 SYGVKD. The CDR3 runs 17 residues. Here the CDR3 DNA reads TGTGCCATCAGTGAGTCGGGCCCACAAGCGGCTCAAGAGACCCAGTACTTC. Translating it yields CAISESGPQAAQETQYF.

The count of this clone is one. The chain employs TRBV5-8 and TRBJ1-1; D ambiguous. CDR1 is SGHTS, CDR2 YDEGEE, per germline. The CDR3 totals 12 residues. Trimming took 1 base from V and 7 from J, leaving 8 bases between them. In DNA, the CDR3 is TGTGCCAGCAGCTTGCAGAGGCTTGAAGCTTTCTTT. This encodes CASSLQRLEAFF.

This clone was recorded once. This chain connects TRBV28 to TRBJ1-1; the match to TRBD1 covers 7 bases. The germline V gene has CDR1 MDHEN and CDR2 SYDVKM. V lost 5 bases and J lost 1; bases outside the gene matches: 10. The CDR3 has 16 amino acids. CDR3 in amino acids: CASSPPPGTANTEAFF. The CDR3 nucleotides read TGTGCCAGCAGTCCTCCCCCCGGGACAGCGAACACTGAAGCTTTCTTT.

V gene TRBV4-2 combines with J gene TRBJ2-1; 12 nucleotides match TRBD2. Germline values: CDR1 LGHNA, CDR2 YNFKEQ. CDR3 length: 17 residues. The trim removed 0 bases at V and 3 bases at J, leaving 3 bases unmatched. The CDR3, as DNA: TGTGCCAGCAGCCAAGACCTAGCGGGAGGGATCTACAATGAGCAGTTCTTC. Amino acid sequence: CASSQDLAGGIYNEQFF.